One sample yielded the 16 T cell receptor beta chains listed below, sequenced in a study of blood T cells in healthy people across ages (dated by TCRdb to about 2015). Library construction relied on 5' RACE. Sequencing took place on an Illumina HiSeq 2500. A second PCR of 7 to 11 cycles was run with a J-beta primer mix and a sample-barcoded 5' primer. TCRdb reanalyzed the raw reads on its own, using fastp at Q25 for trimming and MiXCR for clone calling, and kept in-frame beta chains. Records with the same CDR3 protein are collapsed into one entry carrying the most frequent genes and DNA. The sample table shows 550,000 to 800,000 distinct CDR3 sequences, and approximately 29% are seen once. The ten largest clones add up to approximately 15% of the sample. Sequenced input: blood. Source of these receptors: an elderly woman in good health. Donor details come from another sample of the same person, matched by shared clones.

This clonotype has only a few counts. J is TRBJ2-5 and V is TRBV6-1; 10 bases agree with TRBD2. This CDR3 region has 13 residues. Losses at the gene ends were 6 bases for V and 6 bases for J; bases not matched to a gene: 4. CDR1 and CDR2 (germline): MNHNS, SASEGT. The DNA of the CDR3 is TGTGCCAGCAGGCTAGCGGGGGAACAGACCCAGTACTTC. The encoded protein is CASRLAGEQTQYF.

Many counts were recorded for this clonotype. This chain joins TRBV7-9 and TRBJ1-1; D unclear. Germline assignment: CDR1 SEHNR and CDR2 FQNEAQ (reference sequence). The CDR3 sequence is 14 residues long. Trimming took off 4 bases at V and 3 bases at J, with 12 bases between the two ends. CDR3 nucleotide sequence: TGTGCCAGCAGCTCCAGAGCGGGGTACACTGAAGCTTTCTTT. The encoded protein is CASSSRAGYTEAFF.

The gene calls are TRBV7-8 and TRBJ1-4, with D hard to call. Germline values: CDR1 SGHVS, CDR2 FQNEAQ. Trimming stripped 2 bases from V and 2 bases from J, with 6 bases between. This CDR3 comprises 14 residues. CDR3 sequence: CASSLLRTNEKLFF. The CDR3 DNA reads as TGTGCCAGCAGCTTACTACGGACTAATGAAAAACTGTTTTTT.

This clonotype was detected ten times or more. V and J are TRBV11-2 and TRBJ2-7; 8 bases fit TRBD2. The CDR3 contains 17 residues. The V and J ends lost 1 base and 1 base, in that order; junction bases with no gene match: 9. Germline CDR1 SGHAT, CDR2 FQNNGV. CDR3 coding DNA: TGTGCCAGCAGCTTAGCCGGCCGGCCTAGCGGGTCCTACGAGCAGTACTTC. This translates into CASSLAGRPSGSYEQYF.

The chain employs TRBV7-2 and TRBJ2-7; D possibly uses TRBD1 or TRBD2 (5 bases each). TRBJ2-4 matches the DNA end more closely, so the J call is doubtful. The CDR3 covers 17 residues. Germline V gives CDR1 SGHTA, CDR2 FQGNSA. This CDR3 reads CASSLVPDSGGRNIQYF. The CDR3 DNA sequence: TGTGCCAGCAGCTTAGTCCCGGACTCTGGGGGAAGAAACATTCAGTACTTC.

V gene TRBV20-1 combines with J gene TRBJ2-1; 7 nucleotides align to TRBD2. Per germline, CDR1 DFQATT and CDR2 SNEGSKA (reference sequence). The CDR3 has 13 amino acids. The V and J ends lost 1 base and 5 bases, in that order; junction bases with no gene match: 2. CDR3 in amino acids: CSARGGGNNEQFF. Written as DNA, the CDR3 is TGCAGTGCTAGAGGCGGGGGAAACAATGAGCAGTTCTTC.

This clonotype came up a few times. The chain combines TRBV15 with TRBJ1-5; the D is unclear. V lost 0 bases and J 4 bases, leaving 10 bases between the germline ends. The germline V gene has CDR1 LNHNV and CDR2 YYDKDF (reference sequence). The CDR3 totals 15 residues. Written as DNA, the CDR3 is TGTGCCACCAGCAGAGAGATGCGGTCTAATCAGCCCCAGCATTTT. Translation gives CATSREMRSNQPQHF.

This clonotype was observed a handful of times. A much larger clonotype is one base distant, so this may be a read error. The chain's CDR3 is CASSSDMDTEAFF. The CDR3 DNA reads as TGCGCCAGCAGCTCGGACATGGACACTGAAGCTTTCTTT. The chain recombines TRBV5-1 with TRBJ1-1; D may be TRBD1 (5 bases). The CDR3 covers 13 residues. CDR1 and CDR2 from the germline V gene are SGHRS and YFSETQ. The V end was cut by 3 bases, the J end by 3 bases, with 9 bases between.

V gene TRBV3-1 combines with J gene TRBJ2-2; 8 nucleotides match TRBD2. The germline V gene has CDR1 LGHDT and CDR2 YNNKEL (reference sequence). Trimming took 4 bases from V and 5 from J; bases not matched to a gene: 12. The CDR3 is 17 residues long. CDR3: CASSPSGGGVGTGELFF. DNA of the CDR3: TGTGCCAGCAGCCCCTCCGGGGGGGGCGTAGGGACCGGGGAGCTGTTTTTT.

This sequence joins TRBV5-1 and TRBJ2-7; D is ambiguous. V was trimmed by 5 bases and J by 3 bases, leaving 15 bases between them. The germline V gene encodes CDR1 SGHRS and CDR2 YFSETQ. This CDR3 region has 14 residues. The CDR3 nucleotides read TGCGCCAGCAGTGATCATCCAGACGGCTACGAGCAGTACTTC. Amino acid sequence: CASSDHPDGYEQYF.

Ten or more counts support this clonotype. This chain uses TRBV4-3 with TRBJ1-2; the D is unclear. The CDR3 runs to 12 residues. The V gene lost 5 bases and the J gene lost 6 bases, with 10 bases spanning the gap. Germline CDR1 and CDR2: LGHNA and YSLEER. Here the CDR3 DNA reads TGCGCCAGCAGCTACGGACGGGATGGCTACACCTTC. Protein: CASSYGRDGYTF.

This clonotype was picked up many times. The chain recombines TRBV4-3 with TRBJ2-7, with unresolved D. The V end lost 0 bases, the J end lost 0 bases, and 12 bases lay between the germline ends. Looked up from germline, CDR1 is LGHNA and CDR2 is YSLEER. The CDR3 has 16 amino acids. The CDR3 DNA reads TGCGCCAGCAGCCAAGACCCCACCGCAGACTCCTACGAGCAGTACTTC. Protein product: CASSQDPTADSYEQYF.

This clonotype has at least ten counts. The gene calls are TRBV11-1 and TRBJ2-1; tentative D call: TRBD1 (5 bases). The germline CDR1 and CDR2 sequences are SGHAT and FQDESV (reference sequence). This CDR3 has 13 amino acids. V lost 2 bases and J 9 bases, leaving 11 bases between the germline ends. CDR3 DNA: TGTGCCAGCAGCTTATCAGGGTACGGTGAGCAGTTCTTC. This sequence encodes CASSLSGYGEQFF.

The chain is built from TRBV20-1 and TRBJ2-3; the D gene is possibly TRBD1 (6 bases). The germline V and J ends were trimmed by 3 bases and 0 bases, with 13 bases remaining between them. CDR3 length equals 15 residues. Germline V lookup: CDR1 DFQATT, CDR2 SNEGSKA (reference sequence). The CDR3 bases are TGCAGTGCTAGCCGTTCGAGGGGGAGCACAGATACGCAGTATTTT. Its protein product is CSASRSRGSTDTQYF.

This clonotype was found many times. The gene calls are TRBV7-8 and TRBJ2-3, with 8 bases that match TRBD2. The CDR3 runs 17 residues. Germline values: CDR1 SGHVS, CDR2 FQNEAQ. With 3 bases clipped from V and 0 bases from J, the junction kept 8 bases outside the gene matches. Here the CDR3 reads CASSFTSGLPSTDTQYF. The CDR3 nucleotides read TGTGCCAGCAGCTTCACTAGCGGCTTACCTAGCACAGATACGCAGTATTTT.

At least ten counts were recorded for this clonotype. This chain uses TRBV20-1 with TRBJ2-7; 11 nucleotides align to TRBD2. V dropped 4 bases and J dropped 5; count of bases not matched to a gene: 13. The CDR3 is 16 amino acids. Per germline, CDR1 DFQATT and CDR2 SNEGSKA (reference sequence). This chain's CDR3 is CSAISSGGSKRNEQYF. As DNA, the CDR3 is TGCAGTGCTATCTCTAGCGGGGGGTCCAAACGGAACGAGCAGTACTTC.